This passage covers 3 T cell receptor beta chains from one sample sequenced in a study of CD8+ T cells in alopecia areata. RNA, once extracted, was reverse transcribed into cDNA for use as the sequencing template. The assay was immunoSEQ multiplex PCR, and TCRdb's table has in-frame clones only and misses some. The sample gives about 110,000 clones, roughly 59% of which show up once; approximately 22% is in the top ten. The sample taken for sequencing was CD8+ T cells sorted from blood. The receptors stem from a human donor in good health.

In this sample, this clone turned up once. The CDR3 nucleotides read TGTGCCAGCAGTGGGACAAGCTACAATGAGCAGTTCTTC. Amino acid sequence: CASSGTSYNEQFF. This chain joins TRBV2 and TRBJ2-1, with a possible D match to TRBD1 (5 bases). Trimming took off 4 bases at V and 3 bases at J, with 7 bases between the two ends. The CDR3 runs 13 residues. The germline V gene has CDR1 SNHLY and CDR2 FYNNEI.

The rearrangement links TRBV25-1 to TRBJ2-5, with D possibly being TRBD2 (5 bases). The CDR3 covers 12 residues. V was pared by 6 bases and J by 5 bases, with 10 bases between. CDR1 is MGHDK, CDR2 SYGVNS, per germline. CDR3: CASSPPGETQYF. The CDR3 DNA follows: TGTGCCAGCAGCCCCCCGGGGGAGACCCAGTACTTC. The full variable domain, completed using reference TRBV25-1 and TRBJ2-5, is EADIYQTPRYLVIGTGKKITLECSQTMGHDKMYWYQQDPGMELHLIHYSYGVNSTEKGDLSSESTVSRIRTEHFPLTLESARPSHTSQYLCASSPPGETQYFGPGTRLLVL.

This clone was counted a few times. The rearrangement links TRBV30 to TRBJ2-2; D not certain. Trimming removed 3 bases from V and 3 bases from J, with 8 bases in between. The V gene's germline CDR1 is GTSNPN and CDR2 SVGIG (reference sequence). This CDR3 has 13 residues. The DNA for the CDR3 is TGTGCCTGGAGCCAGGACCACACCGGGGAGCTGTTTTTT. Translation gives CAWSQDHTGELFF.